The next 20 T cell receptor beta chains were all read from a single sample in a study of T-cell memory formation after mild COVID-19. TCRdb recomputed calls from the 5' RACE reads with MiXCR, one row per CDR3 protein. The sample yields about 160,000 distinct CDR3 sequences, around a third seen once. The specimen sequenced was PBMCs or a T cell subset sorted from them (not recorded which). These receptors were taken from an adult woman who had mild COVID-19 (a few samples of this study predate the infection). Cell type and time point are not known.

The J gene is TRBJ1-2, the V gene TRBV19; 9 bases are a match to TRBD1. V lost 7 bases and J lost 7; bases outside the gene matches: 10. Germline V gene lookup returns CDR1 LNHDA and CDR2 SQIVND (reference sequence). The CDR3 has 14 amino acids. The CDR3 region is CASTQQETGGGYTF. CDR3 bases: TGTGCCAGTACCCAACAAGAGACAGGGGGTGGCTACACCTTC.

The gene calls are TRBV7-2 and TRBJ2-6, with 8 bases aligning to TRBD1. Unmatched junction bases numbered 10, after V lost 5 bases and J lost 1 base. The CDR3 has 18 amino acids. Germline assignment: CDR1 SGHTA and CDR2 FQGNSA. CDR3 DNA: TGTGCCAGCAGCCCCCGGACAGGGATTATTTCTGGGGCCAACGTCCTGACTTTC. It encodes CASSPRTGIISGANVLTF.

This clonotype appeared a few times. The J gene is TRBJ2-7, the V gene TRBV21-1; TRBD1, the table's D call, lacks a check against the DNA. TRBV21-1 is termed a pseudogene. There are 13 residues in the CDR3. The DNA of the CDR3 is TGTGCCAGCAACAAACCAGGGGGCATCGAGCAGTACTTC. It specifies CASNKPGGIEQYF.

This clonotype came up once. The J gene is TRBJ1-6, the V gene TRBV7-8; unclear D gene. The germline V gene has CDR1 SGHVS and CDR2 FQNEAQ. V was trimmed by 4 bases and J by 9 bases, leaving 19 bases between them. The CDR3 has 16 residues. CDR3 region: CASSYDRPTPGSPLHF. CDR3 coding DNA: TGTGCCAGCAGCTACGACCGTCCCACCCCGGGTTCACCCCTCCACTTT.

A few counts support this clonotype. The rearrangement joins TRBV12-3 or TRBV12-4 to TRBJ2-1; 8 positions match TRBD1. The CDR3 runs 15 residues. V shed 3 bases and J 5 bases; nucleotides not matched to a gene: 6. CDR3: CASSFGGTGHNEQFF. Written as DNA, the CDR3 is TGTGCCAGCAGTTTCGGTGGGACAGGACACAATGAGCAGTTCTTC.

DNA of the CDR3: TGTGCCAGCGGAGCGGGAGGGATCTACGAGCAGTACTTC. Translation gives CASGAGGIYEQYF. This chain connects TRBV7-9 to TRBJ2-7; TRBD2 matches 10 bases. Trimming removed 8 bases from V and 3 bases from J; junction bases left unmatched: 4. Germline-derived CDR1 and CDR2 are SEHNR and FQNEAQ (reference sequence). This CDR3 is built from 13 residues.

CDR3 sequence: CSARGEARNEKLFF. CDR3 DNA sequence: TGCAGTGCTCGGGGGGAGGCGCGGAATGAAAAACTGTTTTTT. This sequence joins TRBV20-1 and TRBJ1-4, with a tentative D call TRBD1 (5 bases). Germline V gene sequence: CDR1 DFQATT, CDR2 SNEGSKA (reference sequence). Between the trimmed V and J ends, which lost 5 bases and 5 bases, there was a span of 15 bases. The CDR3 has 14 amino acids.

This clonotype was seen a handful of times. J is TRBJ1-5 and V is TRBV3-1; D ambiguous. V was cut by 1 base and J by 2 bases, with 9 bases left in between. The CDR3 is 15 amino acids. Germline V gives CDR1 LGHDT, CDR2 YNNKEL (reference sequence). The CDR3 loop reads CASSQGSHGNQPQHF. The CDR3 coding sequence is TGTGCCAGCAGCCAAGGTTCTCATGGCAATCAGCCCCAGCATTTT.

The V call is TRBV29-1, the J call TRBJ1-5; unclear D gene. Germline CDR1 is SQVTM and CDR2 is ANQGSEA. The CDR3 is made up of 14 amino acids. With 2 bases removed from V and 0 bases from J, the gap between germline ends came to 8 bases. As DNA, the CDR3 is TGCAGCGTTGAAAGTGGAGTTAGCAATCAGCCCCAGCATTTT. Translated, it gives CSVESGVSNQPQHF.

The rearrangement uses TRBV5-4 and TRBJ2-2; possibly TRBD1 for D (6 bases). CDR1 and CDR2 from the germline V gene are SGHNT and YYREEE (reference sequence). V lost 0 bases to trimming and J lost 1 base, with 13 bases between them. The CDR3 covers 17 residues. The CDR3: CASSLALDSRNTGELFF. CDR3 bases: TGTGCCAGCAGCTTGGCCTTGGACAGCCGGAACACCGGGGAGCTGTTTTTT.

This clonotype qualifies as medium-sized. The chain has TRBV19 and TRBJ2-6; D possibly corresponds to TRBD1 (6 bases). The CDR3 runs to 14 residues. Germline CDR1 is LNHDA and CDR2 is SQIVND (reference sequence). The germline V and J ends were trimmed by 4 bases and 4 bases, with 8 bases remaining between them. For the CDR3, the DNA is TGTGCCAGTAGTACCGGACAGGGGGCCAACGTCCTGACTTTC. It encodes CASSTGQGANVLTF.

V gene TRBV4-3 combines with J gene TRBJ2-3, with no clear D. V shed 0 bases and J shed 6 bases, with 10 bases lying between them. CDR1 is LGHNA, CDR2 YSLEER, per germline. CDR3 length: 14 amino acids. CDR3: CASSQDLPRDTQYF. CDR3 DNA: TGCGCCAGCAGCCAAGATCTTCCGAGGGATACGCAGTATTTT.

This sequence joins TRBV19 and TRBJ2-5; 9 nucleotides align to TRBD2. V shed 6 bases and J 5 bases; nucleotides not matched to a gene: 13. The CDR3 extends over 16 amino acids. Germline CDR1 is LNHDA and CDR2 is SQIVND (reference sequence). The CDR3 coding sequence is TGTGCCAGTAGCCGTACCGGGACTAGCATGTGGGAGACCCAGTACTTC. Its translation is CASSRTGTSMWETQYF.

A few counts support this clonotype. The V and J genes are TRBV7-8 and TRBJ2-1; 8 nucleotides align to TRBD1. The CDR3 is made up of 16 amino acids. V shed 4 bases, J shed 4 bases, and the junction held 9 bases outside the gene matches. Germline CDR1 SGHVS, CDR2 FQNEAQ. DNA of the CDR3: TGTGCCAGCAGCTCCCAGGCAGGGGGCGCATACAATGAGCAGTTCTTC. It codes for CASSSQAGGAYNEQFF.

This chain uses TRBV6-6 with TRBJ2-3; D is perhaps TRBD1 (6 bases). CDR3 length: 12 amino acids. Looked up from germline, CDR1 is MNHNY and CDR2 is SVGAGI (reference sequence). With 7 bases removed from V and 7 bases from J, the gap between germline ends came to 12 bases. CDR3 loop: CASKPQGHTQYF. The DNA for the CDR3 is TGTGCCAGCAAACCACAGGGACATACGCAGTATTTT.

This clonotype showed up just a few times. The chain carries TRBV29-1 and TRBJ2-3; 10 bases agree with TRBD2. V gave up 8 bases and J gave up 1 base; unmatched junction bases: 9. Germline CDR1 is SQVTM and CDR2 is ANQGSEA. CDR3 size: 15 residues. The CDR3 loop reads CSTIRTSGGTDTQYF. DNA for the CDR3: TGCAGCACAATCCGGACTAGCGGAGGCACAGATACGCAGTATTTT.

This clonotype has a single count. The chain uses TRBV9 and TRBJ1-2; D is perhaps TRBD1 (5 bases). The CDR3 spans 16 residues. With 3 bases removed from V and 0 bases from J, the gap between germline ends came to 15 bases. Germline V lookup: CDR1 SGDLS, CDR2 YYNGEE. The CDR3, as DNA: TGTGCCAGCAGCGACGAATCCCGACAGCCTAACTATGGCTACACCTTC. The encoded protein is CASSDESRQPNYGYTF.

In this sample, this clonotype turned up a few times. V and J are TRBV20-1 and TRBJ2-7; D not certain. CDR1 is DFQATT, CDR2 SNEGSKA, per germline (reference sequence). This CDR3 comprises 14 residues. Trimming cost V 6 bases and J 3 bases, with 18 bases left between them. CDR3: CSAEMLDTYYEQYF. Here the CDR3 DNA reads TGCAGTGCAGAAATGCTAGACACATACTACGAGCAGTACTTC.

This clonotype was found a few times. This chain uses TRBV29-1 with TRBJ1-2, with 7 bases identical to TRBD1. There are 13 residues in the CDR3. Per the germline V gene, CDR1 is SQVTM and CDR2 is ANQGSEA. The junction had 7 bases not matched to a gene; V was cut back by 7 bases and J by 2 bases. CDR3 amino acids: CSAWDSGNYGYTF. The DNA for the CDR3 is TGCAGCGCTTGGGACAGCGGGAACTATGGCTACACCTTC.

This clonotype was detected a few times. The genes are TRBV6-1 and TRBJ2-7, with a possible D match to TRBD1 (6 bases). This CDR3 has 13 amino acids. Looked up from germline, CDR1 is MNHNS and CDR2 is SASEGT. Trimming removed 6 bases at V and 5 bases at J, with 14 bases between. This CDR3 reads CASSFYRDHEQYF. The DNA for the CDR3 is TGTGCCAGCAGCTTCTACAGGGACCACGAGCAGTACTTC.